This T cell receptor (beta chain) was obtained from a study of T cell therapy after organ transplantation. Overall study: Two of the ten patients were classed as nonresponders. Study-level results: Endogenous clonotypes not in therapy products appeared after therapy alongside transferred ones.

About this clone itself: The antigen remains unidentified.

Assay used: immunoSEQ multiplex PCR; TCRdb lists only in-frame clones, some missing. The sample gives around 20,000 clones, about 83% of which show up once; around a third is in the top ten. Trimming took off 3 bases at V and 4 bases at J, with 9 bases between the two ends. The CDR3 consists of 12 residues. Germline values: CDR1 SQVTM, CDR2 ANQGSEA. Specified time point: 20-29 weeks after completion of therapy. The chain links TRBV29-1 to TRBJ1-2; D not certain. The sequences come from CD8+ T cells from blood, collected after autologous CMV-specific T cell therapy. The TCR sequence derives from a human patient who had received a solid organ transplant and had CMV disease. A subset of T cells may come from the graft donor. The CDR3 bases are TGCAGCGTTGATGGGGAACTCTATGGCTACACCTTC. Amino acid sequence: CSVDGELYGYTF. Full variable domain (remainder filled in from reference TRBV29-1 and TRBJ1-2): SAVISQKPSRDICQRGTSLTIQCQVDSQVTMMFWYRQQPGQSLTLIATANQGSEATYESGFVIDKFPISRPNLTFSTLTVSNMSPEDSSIYLCSVDGELYGYTFGSGTRLTVV.